A single sample gave rise to the 25 T cell receptor beta chains below, sequenced in a study of blood T cell repertoires in COVID-19. Using immunoSEQ multiplex PCR, the repertoire was profiled, and TCRdb retains in-frame clones only, with some absent. The sample contains 470,000 or so clones, roughly 87% of which appear only once. Sequencing used PBMCs or T cells enriched from blood (not recorded which). The receptors were gathered from a woman under 30 with acute COVID-19.

The table lists this clone with a count of one. The rearrangement joins TRBV5-4 to TRBJ2-4, with TRBD2 as a possible D gene (6 bases). Looked up from germline, CDR1 is SGHNT and CDR2 is YYREEE (reference sequence). V gave up 3 bases and J gave up 0 bases, with 10 bases separating them. This CDR3 has 15 residues. CDR3 region: CASSWGGLAKNIQYF. The CDR3 nucleotides are TGTGCCAGCAGCTGGGGAGGACTAGCCAAAAACATTCAGTACTTC.

The chain has TRBV7-6 and TRBJ2-1; 11 bases are shared with TRBD2. The CDR3 spans 16 residues. The germline V gene encodes CDR1 SGHVS and CDR2 FNYEAQ. V shed 5 bases and J 1 base; nucleotides not matched to a gene: 4. CDR3 coding DNA: TGTGCCAGCAGCCTGTTAGCGGGGGGGTCCTACAATGAGCAGTTCTTC. This codes for CASSLLAGGSYNEQFF.

The chain combines TRBV30 with TRBJ1-1; D gene unclear. This CDR3 spans 13 amino acids. Germline assignment: CDR1 GTSNPN and CDR2 SVGIG (reference sequence). The V gene lost 3 bases and the J gene lost 7 bases, with 15 bases spanning the gap. The CDR3 sequence is CAWSFYRGSEAFF. The CDR3 nucleotides read TGTGCCTGGAGCTTCTATAGAGGGAGTGAAGCTTTCTTT.

This rearrangement joins TRBV4-1 to TRBJ2-2; D is possibly TRBD1 (5 bases). V was pared by 3 bases and J by 8 bases, with 10 bases between. CDR1 and CDR2 from the germline V gene are MGHRA and YSYEKL. This CDR3 region has 13 residues. The CDR3 loop reads CASSQLQAGELFF. The CDR3 DNA sequence: TGCGCCAGCAGCCAGTTACAGGCAGGGGAGCTGTTTTTT.

The chain recombines TRBV2 with TRBJ2-1; TRBD2 matches 12 bases. Germline CDR1 and CDR2: SNHLY and FYNNEI. Trimming cost V 6 bases and J 1 base; bases outside gene matches: 13. The CDR3 totals 19 residues. CDR3 nucleotides: TGTGCCAGCAGATTTCTTGGACTAGCGGGGCCGATTTCCTACAATGAGCAGTTCTTC. Encoded protein: CASRFLGLAGPISYNEQFF.

The rearrangement joins TRBV25-1 to TRBJ1-2; the D gene is possibly TRBD1 (6 bases). The CDR3 runs 13 residues. From germline, CDR1 is MGHDK and CDR2 SYGVNS. The ends were cut back, 6 bases at V and 8 bases at J, with 16 bases in the middle. The CDR3 sequence: CASSPGGGGGYTF. CDR3 in DNA: TGTGCCAGCAGCCCCGGGGGGGGCGGAGGCTACACCTTC.

The V gene is TRBV7-2, the J gene TRBJ2-5; TRBD2 aligns across 12 bases. This CDR3 spans 15 amino acids. Trimming took 4 bases from V and 5 from J; bases not matched to a gene: 5. CDR1 and CDR2 (germline): SGHTA, FQGNSA. The CDR3 nucleotides are TGTGCCAGCAGCTCTCTAGCGGGAGGGGGGGAGACCCAGTACTTC. Translation gives CASSSLAGGGETQYF.

The J gene is TRBJ2-3, the V gene TRBV4-3; 10 bases fit TRBD2. Germline V lookup: CDR1 LGHNA, CDR2 YSLEER. V gave up 4 bases and J gave up 4 bases; unmatched junction bases: 5. The CDR3 consists of 15 residues. DNA of the CDR3: TGCGCCAGCAGCCCGGGGACTAGCGTAGCAGATACGCAGTATTTT. As protein: CASSPGTSVADTQYF.

The chain couples TRBV7-8 to TRBJ1-6; 7 bases fit TRBD1. The CDR3 consists of 16 residues. Per germline, CDR1 SGHVS and CDR2 FQNEAQ. V trimming: 5 bases; J trimming: 5 bases; junction bases outside the gene matches: 9. The CDR3 sequence is CASSLRDSQDNSPLHF. CDR3 nucleotide sequence: TGTGCCAGCAGCCTCCGGGACAGCCAAGATAATTCACCCCTCCACTTT.

The rearrangement joins TRBV6-5 to TRBJ2-5, with TRBD2 matching 9 bases. Germline CDR1 reads MNHEY; CDR2 reads SVGAGI. The length of the CDR3 is 15 residues. J lost 3 bases, V lost 6 bases, and 8 bases had no gene match. CDR3 DNA sequence: TGTGCCAGCAGGGCGCGTGGCGGGAGGGAAGAGACCCAGTACTTC. It translates to CASRARGGREETQYF.

The chain links TRBV10-3 to TRBJ1-5, with TRBD1 as a possible D gene (6 bases). Germline lookup yields CDR1 ENHRY and CDR2 SYGVKD. The CDR3 is 13 amino acids. Trimming stripped 4 bases from V and 5 bases from J, with 9 bases between. CDR3 nucleotide sequence: TGTGCCATCAGTGTGGACAGTTATCAGCCCCAGCATTTT. As protein: CAISVDSYQPQHF.

CDR3 sequence: CASSYGHINQPQHF. CDR3 DNA: TGTGCCAGTAGCTACGGACACATTAATCAGCCCCAGCATTTT. The J gene is TRBJ1-5, the V gene TRBV19, with TRBD1 as a possible D gene (5 bases). Germline CDR1 and CDR2: LNHDA and SQIVND (reference sequence). Trimming pared 6 bases from V and 4 bases from J, leaving 13 bases between. This CDR3 region has 14 residues.

The chain links TRBV10-3 to TRBJ2-7; D might be TRBD2 (6 bases). Germline CDR1 reads ENHRY; CDR2 reads SYGVKD. This CDR3 is built from 19 residues. Deletions cut 0 bases from V and 2 bases from J, with 23 bases between. CDR3 residues: CAISESRRGRAGYPYEQYF. The CDR3 region has the DNA TGTGCCATCAGTGAGTCAAGGAGGGGCAGGGCTGGGTATCCCTACGAGCAGTACTTC.

This clone showed up many times. The J gene is TRBJ1-1, the V gene TRBV18; unclear D gene. The CDR3 spans 13 residues. The ends were cut back, 0 bases at V and 7 bases at J, with 9 bases in the middle. The germline V gene encodes CDR1 KGHSH and CDR2 LQKENI. The CDR3 bases are TGTGCCAGCTCACCACCGGTGGCAGATGAAGCTTTCTTT. Translation: CASSPPVADEAFF.

The CDR3 DNA reads as TGTGCCAGTAGTCCACAGGGGGCTGCTGAAGCTTTCTTT. It encodes CASSPQGAAEAFF. The rearrangement links TRBV19 to TRBJ1-1; 9 bases are a match to TRBD1. V gave up 5 bases and J gave up 6 bases; unmatched junction bases: 4. Per germline, CDR1 LNHDA and CDR2 SQIVND (reference sequence). CDR3 length: 13 residues.

This rearrangement joins TRBV15 to TRBJ1-1; 7 positions match TRBD1. CDR1 is LNHNV, CDR2 YYDKDF, per germline (reference sequence). V lost 3 bases and J lost 0; bases outside the gene matches: 4. This CDR3 spans 15 amino acids. CDR3 in amino acids: CATSRKTGMNTEAFF. The CDR3 DNA sequence: TGTGCCACCAGCAGGAAGACAGGGATGAACACTGAAGCTTTCTTT.

V is TRBV28 and J is TRBJ2-7, with 8 positions matching TRBD2. Germline V gene data show CDR1 as MDHEN and CDR2 as SYDVKM. Trimming took 7 bases from V and 2 from J; bases not matched to a gene: 4. This CDR3 has 13 residues. CDR3 amino acids: CASTSAGAYEQYF. The CDR3, as DNA: TGTGCCAGCACCTCAGCGGGAGCCTACGAGCAGTACTTC.

This rearrangement joins TRBV19 to TRBJ1-5; D is possibly TRBD1 (6 bases). Per the germline V gene, CDR1 is LNHDA and CDR2 is SQIVND (reference sequence). This CDR3 is built from 16 residues. V was trimmed by 5 bases and J by 1 base, leaving 15 bases between them. The CDR3 region has the DNA TGTGCCAGTAGTCCCTTCGCTCAGGGGAGCAATCAGCCCCAGCATTTT. Its protein product is CASSPFAQGSNQPQHF.

The V call is TRBV2, the J call TRBJ1-1; TRBD1 agrees at 8 bases. There are 13 residues in the CDR3. V lost 9 bases and J lost 1; bases outside the gene matches: 4. Germline V CDR1 and CDR2: SNHLY, FYNNEI. CDR3 residues: CASMGQANTEAFF. DNA of the CDR3: TGTGCCAGTATGGGACAGGCGAACACTGAAGCTTTCTTT.

This chain uses TRBV7-3 with TRBJ2-7; D is possibly TRBD1 (6 bases). V was shortened by 4 bases and J by 4 bases, with 11 bases between the two germline ends. Germline assignment: CDR1 SGHTA and CDR2 FQGTGA. The CDR3 totals 13 residues. CDR3 region: CASSSTGSYEQYF. CDR3 nucleotide sequence: TGTGCCAGCAGCTCGACAGGATCTTACGAGCAGTACTTC.

This sequence joins TRBV7-9 and TRBJ2-5; TRBD1 agrees at 8 bases. V dropped 6 bases and J dropped 2; count of bases not matched to a gene: 5. The CDR3 contains 14 residues. Per the germline V gene, CDR1 is SEHNR and CDR2 is FQNEAQ (reference sequence). CDR3 DNA sequence: TGTGCCAGCAGACCCTACAGGGGGCAAGAGACCCAGTACTTC. Residues: CASRPYRGQETQYF.

With regard to this clone: The sample contains more than one DNA sequence encoding this CDR3. The chain employs TRBV9 and TRBJ1-2, with D perhaps TRBD1 (5 bases). The V end was cut by 0 bases, the J end by 4 bases, with 7 bases between. The CDR3 sequence is 13 residues long. Germline CDR1 and CDR2: SGDLS and YYNGEE. CDR3 DNA: TGTGCCAGCAGCGTAGGCACAGGCTATGGCTACACCTTC. Protein sequence: CASSVGTGYGYTF.

Details on this clone: Other nucleotide sequences from this sample produce the same CDR3. The chain combines TRBV29-1 with TRBJ1-1, with D maybe TRBD1 (5 bases). V dropped 1 base and J dropped 3 bases, with 9 bases sitting between them. The germline CDR1 and CDR2 sequences are SQVTM and ANQGSEA. This CDR3 contains 13 residues. This CDR3 is CSVEGQGDTEAFF. The CDR3 DNA reads TGCAGCGTTGAAGGGCAGGGCGACACTGAAGCTTTCTTT.

The chain employs TRBV2 and TRBJ2-2; 7 nucleotides align to TRBD2. Germline lookup yields CDR1 SNHLY and CDR2 FYNNEI. With V trimmed by 4 bases and J by 7 bases, 6 bases remained unmatched. This CDR3 contains 14 residues. This chain's CDR3 is CASSVGGSFGELFF. The CDR3 nucleotides read TGTGCCAGCAGTGTTGGCGGGAGTTTCGGGGAGCTGTTTTTT.

V usage is TRBV6-5 and J usage is TRBJ2-7, with 7 bases identical to TRBD2. The CDR3 covers 15 residues. The V gene's germline CDR1 is MNHEY and CDR2 SVGAGI. V gave up 2 bases and J gave up 0 bases; unmatched junction bases: 4. The CDR3 DNA is TGTGCCAGCAGTTACGGTAGCGGGCACTCCTACGAGCAGTACTTC. Encoded protein: CASSYGSGHSYEQYF.